This entry lists 27 T cell receptor beta chains sequenced from one sample in a study of blood T cells in healthy people across ages. Through a sample-barcoded 5' primer and a J-beta primer mix, a second PCR was run for roughly 7 to 11 cycles. TCRdb fed the 5' RACE reads into MiXCR, producing one record per CDR3 protein. In the table there are hundreds of thousands of distinct CDR3 sequences, roughly 50% of which are singletons. Sequencing input: blood. The receptor set was obtained from a young man in good health.

The genes are TRBV11-2 and TRBJ1-4; D is undetermined. Germline loops: CDR1 SGHAT, CDR2 FQNNGV. Trimming cost V 2 bases and J 0 bases, with 7 bases left between them. The CDR3 spans 15 residues. The CDR3 sequence is CASSLYRSTNEKLFF. As DNA, the CDR3 is TGTGCCAGCAGCTTATACAGATCAACTAATGAAAAACTGTTTTTT.

This rearrangement joins TRBV29-1 to TRBJ1-1; possibly TRBD1 for D (6 bases). V lost 6 bases and J lost 0, with 14 bases in between. Per germline, CDR1 SQVTM and CDR2 ANQGSEA. This CDR3 spans 14 amino acids. CDR3 in DNA: TGCAGCGTAAAAAAGGGGGGGATGAACACTGAAGCTTTCTTT. Protein sequence: CSVKKGGMNTEAFF.

V usage is TRBV7-2 and J usage is TRBJ2-7, with D unresolved. The CDR3 totals 13 residues. V lost 4 bases and J 0 bases, leaving 7 bases between the germline ends. Per germline, CDR1 SGHTA and CDR2 FQGNSA. The CDR3 protein is CASSSFLSYEQYF. DNA for the CDR3: TGTGCCAGCAGCTCCTTTCTCTCCTACGAGCAGTACTTC.

The chain carries TRBV20-1 and TRBJ2-5; no definite D call. The CDR3 contains 11 residues. Germline V gene lookup returns CDR1 DFQATT and CDR2 SNEGSKA (reference sequence). Trimming pared 6 bases from V and 4 bases from J, leaving 9 bases between. DNA of the CDR3: TGCAGTGCGGAAAAAGGAGAGACCCAGTACTTC. It yields the protein CSAEKGETQYF.

The chain uses TRBV28 and TRBJ2-3; D unclear. From germline, CDR1 is MDHEN and CDR2 SYDVKM. This CDR3 comprises 13 residues. V lost 4 bases, J lost 6 bases, and 11 bases lay in between. CDR3 loop: CASSSSPRDTQYF. For the CDR3, the DNA is TGTGCCAGCAGTTCCTCACCTCGTGATACGCAGTATTTT.

This chain links TRBV7-2 with TRBJ2-1, with a tentative D call TRBD2 (6 bases). Trimming cost V 5 bases and J 0 bases, with 14 bases left between them. The length of the CDR3 is 16 residues. From germline, CDR1 is SGHTA and CDR2 FQGNSA. CDR3 DNA: TGTGCCAGCAGCCCTAGACGGGGGATCTCCTACAATGAGCAGTTCTTC. Its translation is CASSPRRGISYNEQFF. Full variable domain (outside the CDR3, taken from reference TRBV7-2 and TRBJ2-1): GAGVSQSPSNKVTEKGKDVELRCDPISGHTALYWYRQSLGQGLEFLIYFQGNSAPDKSGLPSDRFSAERTGGSVSTLTIQRTQQEDSAVYLCASSPRRGISYNEQFFGPGTRLTVL.

The J gene is TRBJ2-5, the V gene TRBV7-2; D perhaps matches TRBD2 (5 bases). The germline gives CDR1 SGHTA, CDR2 FQGNSA. The CDR3 spans 15 residues. V dropped 2 bases and J dropped 2 bases, with 12 bases sitting between them. The DNA of the CDR3 is TGTGCCAGCAGCTTACAAGCGGAGAAACAAGAGACCCAGTACTTC. Translating gives CASSLQAEKQETQYF.

A note on this clonotype: One end of the junction is discordant with germline, which a read error may explain. This sequence joins TRBV12-3 or TRBV12-4 and TRBJ1-2; D unresolved. This CDR3 comprises 14 residues. This chain's CDR3 is CACSLTTAYYGYTF. The CDR3 nucleotides are TGTGCCTGCAGTTTGACCACCGCTTACTATGGCTACACCTTC.

This clonotype was detected only a few times. V usage is TRBV27 and J usage is TRBJ2-1; 10 bases are shared with TRBD2. CDR1 is MNHEY, CDR2 SMNVEV, per germline (reference sequence). V lost 8 bases and J lost 8; bases outside the gene matches: 9. The CDR3 is 14 residues long. CDR3: CASPHSGRHDEQFF. CDR3 DNA: TGTGCCAGCCCTCATAGCGGGAGGCACGATGAGCAGTTCTTC.

The table lists this clonotype with a few counts. The V gene is TRBV9, the J gene TRBJ1-2; 10 bases line up with TRBD1. This CDR3 has 11 residues. Germline V lookup: CDR1 SGDLS, CDR2 YYNGEE. The chain's CDR3 is CASGQGLGYTF. CDR3 bases: TGTGCATCGGGACAGGGGCTTGGCTACACCTTC.

The chain carries TRBV7-9 and TRBJ2-7; 12 bases agree with TRBD2. J gave up 1 base and V 3 bases, and 10 bases lay outside the gene matches. Germline assignment: CDR1 SEHNR and CDR2 FQNEAQ (reference sequence). The CDR3 is 18 residues long. CDR3 sequence (DNA): TGTGCCAGCAGCTTTAGGGCTAGCGGGGGGGCCCGGTCCTACGAGCAGTACTTC. This encodes CASSFRASGGARSYEQYF.

V gene TRBV29-1 combines with J gene TRBJ1-2; 7 nucleotides agree with TRBD1. CDR1 is SQVTM and CDR2 is ANQGSEA in the germline V gene. This CDR3 is built from 11 residues. Trimming cost V 4 bases and J 12 bases; bases outside gene matches: 8. The CDR3: CSVVAQGGNTF. DNA for the CDR3: TGCAGCGTTGTGGCCCAGGGGGGGAACACCTTC.

The V gene is TRBV3-1, the J gene TRBJ2-1, with D possibly being TRBD2 (6 bases). V gave up 1 base and J gave up 1 base, with 17 bases separating them. Germline V gene lookup returns CDR1 LGHDT and CDR2 YNNKEL (reference sequence). This CDR3 spans 18 amino acids. The CDR3 reads CASSQVAGKLHSYNEQFF. DNA for the CDR3: TGTGCCAGCAGCCAAGTCGCGGGGAAACTCCATTCCTACAATGAGCAGTTCTTC.

This chain joins TRBV7-9 and TRBJ1-2, with D perhaps TRBD1 (6 bases). Germline V gives CDR1 SEHNR, CDR2 FQNEAQ (reference sequence). This CDR3 spans 16 amino acids. Trimming removed 5 bases at V and 4 bases at J, with 20 bases between. The DNA for the CDR3 is TGTGCCAGCAGCCACATCCCGGGGGGCCCTGGCTATGGCTACACCTTC. This translates into CASSHIPGGPGYGYTF.

The chain uses TRBV10-3 and TRBJ2-2, with 8 positions matching TRBD1. The CDR3 has 14 amino acids. V lost 10 bases, J lost 1 base, and 5 bases stayed unmatched. CDR1 and CDR2 from the germline V gene are ENHRY and SYGVKD. The CDR3 sequence is CATIGQGNTGELFF. The CDR3 nucleotides read TGTGCCACGATTGGACAGGGGAACACCGGGGAGCTGTTTTTT.

The gene calls are TRBV12-3 or TRBV12-4 and TRBJ1-5; TRBD1 matches at 7 bases. This CDR3 has 14 residues. Germline trimming cut 4 bases from V and 5 bases from J; bases unmatched to any gene: 5. This CDR3 reads CASSSDREHQPQHF. CDR3 nucleotide sequence: TGTGCCAGCAGTTCTGACAGGGAGCATCAGCCCCAGCATTTT.

As for this clonotype: Being one base from a much bigger clone, this may be a read error. The genes are TRBV29-1 and TRBJ2-7; 7 bases match TRBD1. Per the germline V gene, CDR1 is SQVTM and CDR2 is ANQGSEA. The CDR3 is 12 residues long. J lost 8 bases, V lost 7 bases, and 11 bases had no gene match. The CDR3 region is CSAVDRFDKQYF. The CDR3 nucleotides are TGCAGCGCCGTGGACAGGTTCGACAAGCAGTACTTC.

Only a few counts were recorded for this clonotype. In DNA, the CDR3 is TGTGCCAGCAGCTTAGTAGTAGCCCAAGAGACCCAGTACTTC. It translates to CASSLVVAQETQYF. The chain recombines TRBV7-2 with TRBJ2-5; D remains ambiguous. Trimming shortened V by 1 base and J by 1 base, and 7 bases separated the two germline ends. The CDR3 extends over 14 amino acids. CDR1 is SGHTA, CDR2 FQGNSA, per germline.

This clonotype showed up just a few times. V usage is TRBV5-1 and J usage is TRBJ2-7; 9 bases line up with TRBD2. Germline V gene lookup returns CDR1 SGHRS and CDR2 YFSETQ. V was clipped by 0 bases and J by 4 bases; unmatched bases: 17. The CDR3 sequence is 19 residues long. Written as DNA, the CDR3 is TGCGCCAGCAGCTTGGAGCCCGGGGGACTAGCAGGTTCCGGGTACGAGCAGTACTTC. Its protein product is CASSLEPGGLAGSGYEQYF.

As concerns this clonotype: The junction departs from the called germline gene at one end, perhaps through a read error. This sequence joins TRBV7-7 and TRBJ1-1; weak D call: TRBD1 (6 bases). The length of the CDR3 is 15 residues. CDR1 is SSHAT and CDR2 is FNYEAQ in the germline V gene (reference sequence). The CDR3 sequence: CASRVVQDSNTEAFF. The CDR3 region has the DNA TGTGCTAGCAGGGTAGTCCAGGACAGTAACACTGAAGCTTTCTTT.

This clonotype was found once. The chain is built from TRBV6-5 and TRBJ2-1; TRBD1 or TRBD2 may be the D gene (5 bases each). The CDR3 is 14 amino acids. The germline V gene has CDR1 MNHEY and CDR2 SVGAGI. Between the trimmed V and J ends, which lost 6 bases and 10 bases, there was a span of 19 bases. The CDR3 DNA sequence: TGTGCCAGCAGACCCCCTGGGGCGCGGGCCGAGCAGTTCTTC. Translated, it gives CASRPPGARAEQFF.

The J gene is TRBJ1-2, the V gene TRBV9; D call uncertain. Trimming cost V 0 bases and J 4 bases, with 7 bases left between them. Germline CDR1 reads SGDLS; CDR2 reads YYNGEE. This CDR3 spans 13 amino acids. CDR3 in DNA: TGTGCCAGCAGCGTAGAGGGAGGCTATGGCTACACCTTC. This sequence encodes CASSVEGGYGYTF.

This rearrangement joins TRBV29-1 to TRBJ1-1, with D tentatively TRBD1 (6 bases). V was pared by 5 bases and J by 1 base, with 14 bases between. Germline V lookup: CDR1 SQVTM, CDR2 ANQGSEA. The CDR3 is made up of 14 amino acids. CDR3 amino acids: CSVLGGEWNTEAFF. The CDR3 bases are TGCAGCGTTTTGGGGGGCGAGTGGAACACTGAAGCTTTCTTT.

This clonotype occurred a few times. The rearrangement links TRBV4-3 to TRBJ2-1, with D hard to call. CDR1 is LGHNA, CDR2 YSLEER, per germline. The CDR3 consists of 15 residues. The V end was cut by 0 bases, the J end by 6 bases, with 12 bases between. The CDR3 loop reads CASSQDNGPINEQFF. In DNA form, the CDR3 reads TGCGCCAGCAGCCAAGACAACGGGCCCATCAATGAGCAGTTCTTC.

This chain connects TRBV7-6 to TRBJ1-2, with TRBD1 as a possible D gene (6 bases). Germline loops: CDR1 SGHVS, CDR2 FNYEAQ. CDR3 length: 14 residues. V lost 5 bases, J lost 5 bases, and 15 bases lay in between. The CDR3 region has the DNA TGTGCCAGCAGCGTAGAGGACAGATCTTATGGCTACACCTTC. Protein: CASSVEDRSYGYTF.

The chain carries TRBV20-1 and TRBJ1-1; D gene ambiguous. The V gene's germline CDR1 is DFQATT and CDR2 SNEGSKA (reference sequence). This CDR3 comprises 13 residues. Deletions cut 7 bases from V and 3 bases from J, with 15 bases between. CDR3 region: CSGRRTDYTEAFF. DNA of the CDR3: TGCAGTGGACGAAGGACGGACTACACTGAAGCTTTCTTT.

This chain connects TRBV10-3 to TRBJ2-3, with 11 bases aligning to TRBD2. V shed 5 bases and J 4 bases; nucleotides not matched to a gene: 8. Germline V lookup: CDR1 ENHRY, CDR2 SYGVKD. CDR3 length: 16 amino acids. CDR3 residues: CAISPGLAVRADTQYF. CDR3 in DNA: TGTGCCATCAGTCCGGGACTAGCGGTTCGGGCAGATACGCAGTATTTT.